This TCR beta chain comes out of a study of blood T cell repertoires in COVID-19. The overall study: The United States, Italy and Spain supplied acute and convalescent COVID-19 samples.

Using immunoSEQ multiplex PCR, the repertoire was profiled, and TCRdb retains in-frame clones only, with some absent. The data contain a few hundred thousand clones, under 85% of them singletons. CDR3 length: 15 amino acids. Germline CDR1 and CDR2: MNHEY and SMNVEV (reference sequence). Trimming shortened V by 6 bases and J by 6 bases, and 20 bases separated the two germline ends. The participants were between about 18 and 90 years old and came from under 25 US areas. Recovered Cohort 3 donors showed two negative PCRs, clearance, or symptom resolution. The sequenced material came from PBMCs or T cells enriched from blood (not recorded which). The chain uses TRBV27 and TRBJ1-2; D might be TRBD1 (5 bases). This TCR came from a woman aged 45-59 years who had recovered from COVID-19. The DNA of the CDR3 is TGTGCCAGCAGCCACGACTTAATGGGGGGACATGGCTACACCTTC. Translated: CASSHDLMGGHGYTF.